The sample holds a few counts of the clone carrying this T cell receptor (beta chain). Its target is not known. The record originates from a study of regulatory T cells in long-lasting Graves disease. Study-wide findings and caveats: A reduction in accuracy may have resulted from the small sample size.

For TCR beta, libraries came from iRepertoire HTBI primers and Arm-PCR of CDR3 regions. TCRdb passed the multiplex PCR reads through MiXCR, listing each CDR3 protein once. The table lists about 660,000 distinct CDR3 sequences, around 32% of them singletons. Sample time point: persistent/refractory GD, antithyroid drugs over 5 years with positive TRAb. Extracted PBMC RNA gave rise to the TCR library. This clonotype was obtained from a female donor with Graves disease. This material consisted of peripheral blood mononuclear cells (PBMCs), taken when the disease was refractory, from a patient treated with antithyroid drugs.

In DNA, the CDR3 is TGTGCCAGCAGCCCCTCCGGGACACGACCAAACTATGGCTACACCTTC. This gives the protein CASSPSGTRPNYGYTF. The V and J genes are TRBV14 and TRBJ1-2; perhaps TRBD1 as D (6 bases). CDR1 SGHDN and CDR2 FVKESK come from the germline V gene. CDR3 length equals 16 residues. Trimming stripped 4 bases from V and 2 bases from J, with 17 bases between.